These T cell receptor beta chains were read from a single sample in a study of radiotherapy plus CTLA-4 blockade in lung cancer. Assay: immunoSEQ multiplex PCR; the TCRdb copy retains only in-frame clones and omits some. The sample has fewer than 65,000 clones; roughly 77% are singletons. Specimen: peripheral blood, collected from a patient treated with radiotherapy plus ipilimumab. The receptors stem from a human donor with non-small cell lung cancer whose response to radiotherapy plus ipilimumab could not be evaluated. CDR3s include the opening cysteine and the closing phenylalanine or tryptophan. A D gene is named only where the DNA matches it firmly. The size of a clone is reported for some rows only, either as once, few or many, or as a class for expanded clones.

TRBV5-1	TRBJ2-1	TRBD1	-	CASRDRGVSYNEQFF	TGCGCCAGCAGGGACAGGGGGGTCTCCTACAATGAGCAGTTCTTC
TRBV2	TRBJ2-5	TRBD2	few	CASERASGRQTQYF	TGTGCCAGTGAGAGGGCTAGCGGGAGACAGACCCAGTACTTC
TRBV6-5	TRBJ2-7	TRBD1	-	CASSYGDRGIYEQYF	TGTGCCAGCAGTTATGGGGACAGGGGAATTTACGAGCAGTACTTC
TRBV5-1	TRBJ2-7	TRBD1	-	CASSFLQGGTYEQYF	TGCGCCAGCAGCTTTTTACAGGGGGGCACCTACGAGCAGTACTTC
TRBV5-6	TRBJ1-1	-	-	CASSFRGTEAFF	TGTGCCAGCAGCTTCCGGGGCACTGAAGCTTTCTTT
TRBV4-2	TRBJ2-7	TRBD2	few	CASSQVWAGEDEQYF	TGTGCCAGCAGCCAAGTTTGGGCGGGGGAAGACGAGCAGTACTTC
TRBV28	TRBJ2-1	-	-	CASLETGDEQFF	TGTGCCAGTCTGGAGACAGGTGATGAGCAGTTCTTC
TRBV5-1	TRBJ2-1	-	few	CASSIGLVNEQFF	TGCGCCAGCAGCATAGGACTGGTCAATGAGCAGTTCTTC
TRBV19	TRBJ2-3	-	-	CASAWLGTDTQYF	TGTGCCAGTGCGTGGTTAGGCACAGATACGCAGTATTTT
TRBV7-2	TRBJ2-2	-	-	CASSSPPGNTGELFF	TGTGCCAGCAGCTCGCCGCCAGGGAACACCGGGGAGCTGTTTTTT
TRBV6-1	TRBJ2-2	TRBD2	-	CASSEEGLAGVVGELFF	TGTGCCAGCAGTGAAGAGGGACTAGCGGGAGTTGTCGGGGAGCTGTTTTTT
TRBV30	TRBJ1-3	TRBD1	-	CAWSVQGSNTIYF	TGTGCCTGGAGTGTACAGGGGTCAAACACCATATATTTT
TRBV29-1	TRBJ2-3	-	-	CSVVRQVATDTQYF	TGCAGCGTTGTTAGACAGGTTGCAACAGATACGCAGTATTTT
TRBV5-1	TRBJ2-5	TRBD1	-	CASGPDRGRREQYF	TGCGCCAGCGGACCAGACAGGGGGAGAAGGGAGCAGTACTTC
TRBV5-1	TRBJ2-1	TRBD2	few	CASRLGLAAYNEQFF	TGCGCCAGCAGACTTGGACTAGCGGCATACAATGAGCAGTTCTTC
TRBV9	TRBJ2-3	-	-	CASSVGASSTDTQYF	TGTGCCAGCAGCGTGGGGGCCTCTAGCACAGATACGCAGTATTTT
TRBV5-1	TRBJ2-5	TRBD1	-	CASSLGQLQETQYF	TGCGCCAGCAGCCTGGGACAGCTCCAAGAGACCCAGTACTTC
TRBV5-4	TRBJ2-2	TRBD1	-	CASSLVGQGIPGELFF	TGTGCCAGCAGCTTGGTGGGACAGGGAATCCCCGGGGAGCTGTTTTTT
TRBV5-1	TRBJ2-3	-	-	CASSLVIGDTQYF	TGCGCCAGCAGCTTGGTGATCGGAGATACGCAGTATTTT
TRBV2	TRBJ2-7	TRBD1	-	CASTGTGGSEQYF	TGTGCCAGCACCGGGACAGGGGGGTCCGAGCAGTACTTC
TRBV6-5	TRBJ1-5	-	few	CASSYGAGNQPQHF	TGTGCCAGCAGTTACGGGGCGGGGAATCAGCCCCAGCATTTT
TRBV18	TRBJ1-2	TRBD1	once	CASSLWDSPGDGYTF	TGTGCCAGCTCACTCTGGGACAGCCCTGGGGACGGCTACACCTTC
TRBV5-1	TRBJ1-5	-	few	CASSATGHQPQHF	TGCGCCAGCAGCGCGACAGGACATCAGCCCCAGCATTTT
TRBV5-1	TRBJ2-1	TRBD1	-	CASTKGPGGSYNEQFF	TGCGCCAGCACCAAAGGACCAGGGGGTTCGTACAATGAGCAGTTCTTC
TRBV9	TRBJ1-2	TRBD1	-	CASSVDWTGTNYGYTF	TGTGCCAGCAGCGTAGATTGGACAGGGACTAACTATGGCTACACCTTC
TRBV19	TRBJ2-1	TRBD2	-	CASRLAGESYNEQFF	TGTGCCAGTAGGTTAGCGGGAGAATCCTACAATGAGCAGTTCTTC
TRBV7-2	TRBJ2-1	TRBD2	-	CASSPTSGEYNEQFF	TGTGCCAGCAGCCCTACTAGCGGGGAGTACAATGAGCAGTTCTTC
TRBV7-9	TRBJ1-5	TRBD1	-	CASSLTGAGDQPQHF	TGTGCCAGCAGCTTGACAGGGGCAGGGGATCAGCCCCAGCATTTT
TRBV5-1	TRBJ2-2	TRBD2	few	CASSGGLRDGTGELFF	TGCGCCAGCAGCGGGGGACTACGAGATGGCACCGGGGAGCTGTTTTTT
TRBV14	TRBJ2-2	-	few	CASSSFRGGELFF	TGTGCCAGCAGCTCTTTCCGGGGCGGGGAGCTGTTTTTT
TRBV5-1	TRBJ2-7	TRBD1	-	CASSVNTPGTGGFYEQYF	TGCGCCAGCAGCGTGAACACTCCCGGGACAGGGGGGTTCTACGAGCAGTACTTC
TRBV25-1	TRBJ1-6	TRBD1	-	CASSKMTGDNSPLHF	TGTGCCAGCAGTAAAATGACAGGGGACAATTCACCCCTCCACTTT
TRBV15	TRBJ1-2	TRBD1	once	CATSRGGTATNYGYTF	TGTGCCACCAGCAGAGGAGGGACAGCTACTAACTATGGCTACACCTTC
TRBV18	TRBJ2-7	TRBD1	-	CASSPVGGDNYEQYF	TGTGCCAGCTCACCAGTAGGGGGCGATAACTACGAGCAGTACTTC
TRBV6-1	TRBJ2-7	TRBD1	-	CASSERDRGPYEQYF	TGTGCCAGCAGTGAAAGGGACAGGGGGCCTTACGAGCAGTACTTC